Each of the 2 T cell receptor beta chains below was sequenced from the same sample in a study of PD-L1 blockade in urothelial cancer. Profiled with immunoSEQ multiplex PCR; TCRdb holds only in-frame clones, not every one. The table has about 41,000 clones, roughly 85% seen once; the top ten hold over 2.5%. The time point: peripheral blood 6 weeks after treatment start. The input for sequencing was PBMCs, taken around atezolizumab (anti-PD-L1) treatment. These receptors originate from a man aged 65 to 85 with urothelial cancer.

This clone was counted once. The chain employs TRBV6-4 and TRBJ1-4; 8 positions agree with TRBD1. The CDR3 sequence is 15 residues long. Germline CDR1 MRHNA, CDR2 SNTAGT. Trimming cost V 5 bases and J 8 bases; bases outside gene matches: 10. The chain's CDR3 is CASSQKRGQVEKLFF. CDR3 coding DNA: TGTGCCAGCAGTCAAAAGCGGGGACAGGTGGAAAAACTGTTTTTT.

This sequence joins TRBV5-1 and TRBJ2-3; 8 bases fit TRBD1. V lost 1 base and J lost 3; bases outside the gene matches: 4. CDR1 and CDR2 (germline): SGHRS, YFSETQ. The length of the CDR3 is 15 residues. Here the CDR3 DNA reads TGCGCCAGCAGCTTGACAGGGGGAGGAACAGATACGCAGTATTTT. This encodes CASSLTGGGTDTQYF.